The 28 T cell receptor beta chains below all came from one sample that was sequenced in a study of blood T cell repertoires in COVID-19. TCRdb keeps only in-frame clones here, not all; method: immunoSEQ multiplex PCR. The top ten hold about 5% of the sample, which has 250,000 to 300,000 clones, around 80% seen once. Source material: PBMCs or T cells enriched from blood (not recorded which). The receptors derive from a man aged 40-55 years who had been exposed to COVID-19.

J is TRBJ1-1 and V is TRBV29-1, with 7 nucleotides matching TRBD1. The germline gives CDR1 SQVTM, CDR2 ANQGSEA. The CDR3 has 15 residues. With 3 bases clipped from V and 2 bases from J, the junction kept 9 bases outside the gene matches. The CDR3 sequence: CSVDQTGQQNTEAFF. CDR3 DNA: TGCAGCGTTGACCAGACGGGACAGCAAAACACTGAAGCTTTCTTT.

The chain recombines TRBV24-1 with TRBJ2-7, with 7 positions matching TRBD2. Trimming removed 9 bases from V and 3 bases from J; junction bases left unmatched: 7. Germline V gene sequence: CDR1 KGHDR, CDR2 SFDVKD. CDR3 length: 13 amino acids. This CDR3 is CATRGESSYEQYF. In DNA, the CDR3 is TGTGCCACCCGGGGGGAATCCAGCTACGAGCAGTACTTC.

This chain connects TRBV20-1 to TRBJ2-2, with TRBD1 matching 7 bases. CDR1 and CDR2 (germline): DFQATT, SNEGSKA (reference sequence). The CDR3 loop spans 16 amino acids. Trimming removed 3 bases from V and 4 bases from J; junction bases left unmatched: 11. CDR3 sequence: CSASRAGGITTGELFF. The CDR3 DNA reads TGCAGTGCTAGTAGGGCAGGGGGAATTACCACCGGGGAGCTGTTTTTT.

The chain combines TRBV30 with TRBJ1-1; D remains ambiguous. V was trimmed by 5 bases and J by 2 bases, leaving 6 bases between them. Germline CDR1 and CDR2: GTSNPN and SVGIG (reference sequence). The CDR3 has 11 amino acids. The CDR3: CAWSLNTEAFF. CDR3 sequence (DNA): TGTGCCTGGTCCCTCAACACTGAAGCTTTCTTT. Supplemented by reference TRBV30 and TRBJ1-1, the full variable domain reads SQTIHQWPATLVQPVGSPLSLECTVEGTSNPNLYWYRQAAGRGLQLLFYSVGIGQISSEVPQNLSASRPQDRQFILSSKKLLLSDSGFYLCAWSLNTEAFFGQGTRLTVV.

The J gene is TRBJ2-7, the V gene TRBV11-3; 9 bases agree with TRBD1. Germline CDR1 and CDR2: SGHNT and YENEEA. The CDR3 is made up of 13 amino acids. V gave up 10 bases and J gave up 6 bases; unmatched junction bases: 10. CDR3 loop: CATGTGTGSEQYF. CDR3 nucleotide sequence: TGTGCCACAGGGACTGGGACAGGGAGCGAGCAGTACTTC.

The chain is built from TRBV11-2 and TRBJ1-2; TRBD1 matches 7 bases. The CDR3 is 14 amino acids. The germline gives CDR1 SGHAT, CDR2 FQNNGV. V shed 0 bases and J 6 bases; nucleotides not matched to a gene: 4. The CDR3 reads CASSLDRQGDGYTF. CDR3 DNA: TGTGCCAGCAGCTTAGATCGACAGGGCGATGGCTACACCTTC.

This chain joins TRBV5-1 and TRBJ1-1, with a tentative D call TRBD1 (6 bases). The length of the CDR3 is 15 residues. The germline V gene encodes CDR1 SGHRS and CDR2 YFSETQ. Trimming left V 4 bases short and J 4 bases short, with 17 bases between. In DNA, the CDR3 is TGCGCCAGCAGCGTACAGGGACCCCCTTCCACTGAAGCTTTCTTT. This gives the protein CASSVQGPPSTEAFF.

The rearrangement joins TRBV20-1 to TRBJ1-2, with D unclear. The germline CDR1 and CDR2 sequences are DFQATT and SNEGSKA (reference sequence). The germline V and J ends were trimmed by 4 bases and 7 bases, with 10 bases remaining between them. The CDR3 loop spans 11 amino acids. CDR3 in DNA: TGCAGTGCTACGGGAGGTGGTGGCTACACCTTC. Translation gives CSATGGGGYTF.

This clone was picked up many times. The chain links TRBV7-9 to TRBJ2-7; TRBD1 aligns across 8 bases. Trimming took 4 bases from V and 0 from J; bases not matched to a gene: 2. The CDR3 extends over 14 amino acids. Looked up from germline, CDR1 is SEHNR and CDR2 is FQNEAQ (reference sequence). In nucleotides, the CDR3 is TGTGCCAGCAGCTGGACAGGGAGCTCCTACGAGCAGTACTTC. The encoded protein is CASSWTGSSYEQYF.

As for this clone: Other nucleotide sequences in the sample specify the same CDR3. The chain is built from TRBV30 and TRBJ1-3, with D uncertain. Trimming took 0 bases from V and 3 from J, leaving 6 bases between them. Per germline, CDR1 GTSNPN and CDR2 SVGIG (reference sequence). The CDR3 totals 13 residues. Written as DNA, the CDR3 is TGTGCCTGGAGTGTCTTGAGTGGAAACACCATATATTTT. It encodes CAWSVLSGNTIYF.

The V gene is TRBV25-1, the J gene TRBJ2-1; perhaps TRBD2 as D (5 bases). The CDR3 extends over 15 amino acids. Trimming took off 4 bases at V and 4 bases at J, with 14 bases between the two ends. Germline values: CDR1 MGHDK, CDR2 SYGVNS. The CDR3 reads CASSASGLHYNEQFF. The CDR3 DNA follows: TGTGCCAGCAGTGCGAGCGGACTGCATTACAATGAGCAGTTCTTC. The variable domain in full, completed from reference TRBV25-1 and TRBJ2-1, reads EADIYQTPRYLVIGTGKKITLECSQTMGHDKMYWYQQDPGMELHLIHYSYGVNSTEKGDLSSESTVSRIRTEHFPLTLESARPSHTSQYLCASSASGLHYNEQFFGPGTRLTVL.

The chain employs TRBV2 and TRBJ2-5; tentatively, D is TRBD2 (6 bases). Germline CDR1 and CDR2: SNHLY and FYNNEI. This CDR3 spans 11 amino acids. The V end was cut by 9 bases, the J end by 5 bases, with 10 bases between. The CDR3 DNA reads TGTGCCAGGGCAGGGAGGGAGACCCAGTACTTC. It specifies CARAGRETQYF.

The V and J genes are TRBV27 and TRBJ1-6; a weak D match, TRBD1 (6 bases). Between the trimmed V and J ends, which lost 5 bases and 3 bases, there was a span of 11 bases. The CDR3 extends over 15 amino acids. Germline-derived CDR1 and CDR2 are MNHEY and SMNVEV (reference sequence). The CDR3 DNA is TGTGCCAGCAGTGCAGGGGCCAGCTATAATTCACCCCTCCACTTT. As protein: CASSAGASYNSPLHF.

This rearrangement joins TRBV11-3 to TRBJ2-1, with D perhaps TRBD2 (6 bases). Deletions cut 5 bases from V and 3 bases from J, with 8 bases between. Germline CDR1 is SGHNT and CDR2 is YENEEA. The CDR3 spans 13 residues. CDR3 nucleotides: TGTGCCAGCAGCCGGGGGAGCTACAATGAGCAGTTCTTC. Translation gives CASSRGSYNEQFF.

CDR3 nucleotides: TGTGCCAGTCAACCGGACACCCGGCAAGAGACCCAGTACTTC. This sequence encodes CASQPDTRQETQYF. The V and J genes are TRBV18 and TRBJ2-5, with D perhaps TRBD1 (5 bases). The length of the CDR3 is 14 residues. CDR1 KGHSH and CDR2 LQKENI come from the germline V gene. V was trimmed by 9 bases and J by 2 bases, leaving 16 bases between them.

The chain couples TRBV6-5 to TRBJ2-5; TRBD2 is a possible D gene (6 bases). The CDR3 is 15 amino acids. V was cut by 6 bases and J by 7 bases, with 21 bases left in between. Germline V gives CDR1 MNHEY, CDR2 SVGAGI. The CDR3 loop is CASREVGGAGGTQYF. The CDR3 DNA reads as TGTGCCAGCAGAGAGGTAGGAGGGGCCGGAGGGACCCAGTACTTC.

The genes are TRBV3-1 (or the pseudogene TRBV3-2) and TRBJ2-7, with 8 bases fitting TRBD2. The CDR3 contains 16 residues. V shed 4 bases, J shed 8 bases, and the junction held 16 bases outside the gene matches. Germline V gene data show CDR1 as LGHDT and CDR2 as YNNKEL (reference sequence). CDR3 amino acids: CASSPTRVLAGIKQYF. The CDR3 DNA reads TGTGCCAGCAGCCCTACCCGGGTGCTAGCGGGTATCAAGCAGTACTTC.

This clone was detected only a few times. The rearrangement links TRBV5-1 to TRBJ1-4, with D uncertain. This CDR3 has 16 residues. Germline values: CDR1 SGHRS, CDR2 YFSETQ. Trimming took off 6 bases at V and 8 bases at J, with 23 bases between the two ends. DNA of the CDR3: TGCGCCAGCACCTGGGGAGTCAGGTTAGAGGAGGAAAAACTGTTTTTT. Protein sequence: CASTWGVRLEEEKLFF.

This clone showed up many times. This sequence joins TRBV6-5 and TRBJ1-2; the match to TRBD1 covers 10 bases. CDR1 MNHEY and CDR2 SVGAGI come from the germline V gene. The CDR3 is 15 amino acids. The junction had 9 bases not matched to a gene; V was cut back by 5 bases and J by 6 bases. The CDR3 coding sequence is TGTGCCAGCAGTATAAAAGGGACAGGGGTTAATGGCTACACCTTC. This translates into CASSIKGTGVNGYTF.

V and J are TRBV2 and TRBJ2-5; weak D call: TRBD2 (6 bases). The ends were cut back, 2 bases at V and 1 base at J, with 14 bases in the middle. The CDR3 contains 16 residues. Germline V CDR1 and CDR2: SNHLY, FYNNEI. DNA of the CDR3: TGTGCCAGCAGTGAATTTTCGGCTAGCGTCCAAGAGACCCAGTACTTC. It translates to CASSEFSASVQETQYF.

This chain joins TRBV2 and TRBJ2-3; D call uncertain. CDR3 length: 12 residues. V was cut by 7 bases and J by 3 bases, with 8 bases left in between. The germline gives CDR1 SNHLY, CDR2 FYNNEI. Here the CDR3 DNA reads TGTGCCAGCAAACAAGAAACAGATACGCAGTATTTT. It specifies CASKQETDTQYF.

J is TRBJ2-1 and V is TRBV30; D is possibly TRBD2 (6 bases). The CDR3 spans 13 residues. In germline, CDR1 is GTSNPN, CDR2 SVGIG (reference sequence). The V and J ends lost 2 bases and 6 bases respectively, with 11 bases between them. The CDR3 is CAWSSRGGNEQFF. DNA of the CDR3: TGTGCCTGGAGTTCTAGGGGAGGCAATGAGCAGTTCTTC.

The gene calls are TRBV23-1 and TRBJ1-2, with unresolved D. TRBV23-1 is sorted into the ORF group, with uncertain function. The CDR3 has 17 residues. Between the trimmed V and J ends, which lost 0 bases and 2 bases, there was a span of 16 bases. CDR3 sequence: CASSQSRGPVVNYGYTF. The CDR3 bases are TGCGCCAGCAGTCAATCGCGCGGGCCCGTAGTGAACTATGGCTACACCTTC.

Concerning this clone: The junction departs from germline at one end; a sequencing error may be responsible. V is TRBV7-7 and J is TRBJ2-3; TRBD2 matches 7 bases. This CDR3 is built from 14 residues. Germline loops: CDR1 SSHAT, CDR2 FNYEAQ (reference sequence). The CDR3 DNA sequence: TGTGCTAGCAGCCAGGGACTATCGAGCGATACGCAGTATTTT. This translates into CASSQGLSSDTQYF.

The CDR3: CASSLSTKGVGYTF. In nucleotides, the CDR3 is TGTGCCAGCAGCTTATCGACAAAAGGGGTCGGCTACACCTTC. This chain links TRBV7-2 with TRBJ1-2; a weak D match, TRBD1 (5 bases). Germline assignment: CDR1 SGHTA and CDR2 FQGNSA. V lost 2 bases and J 8 bases, leaving 15 bases between the germline ends. This CDR3 comprises 14 residues.

V is TRBV7-9 and J is TRBJ1-2, with 7 nucleotides matching TRBD1. The germline V gene encodes CDR1 SEHNR and CDR2 FQNEAQ (reference sequence). V gave up 5 bases and J gave up 7 bases; unmatched junction bases: 7. The CDR3 length is 13 residues. The DNA of the CDR3 is TGTGCCAGCAGCCAAGGGGGCGAGGGTGGCTACACCTTC. Protein sequence: CASSQGGEGGYTF.

This sequence joins TRBV10-3 and TRBJ2-7, with D possibly matching TRBD1 (6 bases). Trimming shortened V by 4 bases and J by 3 bases, and 13 bases separated the two germline ends. Germline V gene lookup returns CDR1 ENHRY and CDR2 SYGVKD. The length of the CDR3 is 14 residues. For the CDR3, the DNA is TGTGCCATCAGTGCCACAACAGGGTTCTACGAGCAGTACTTC. Amino acid sequence: CAISATTGFYEQYF.

The J gene is TRBJ2-2, the V gene TRBV30; D might be TRBD2 (7 bases). Germline values: CDR1 GTSNPN, CDR2 SVGIG (reference sequence). Between the trimmed V and J ends, which lost 3 bases and 2 bases, there was a span of 19 bases. The CDR3 spans 17 residues. The CDR3 reads CAWRAPFGGPNTGELFF. Written as DNA, the CDR3 is TGTGCCTGGAGGGCCCCTTTCGGGGGGCCCAACACCGGGGAGCTGTTTTTT.